This entry lists 21 T cell receptor beta chains sequenced from one sample in a study of technical replicates of blood from a few donors. Using immunoSEQ multiplex PCR, the repertoire was profiled, and TCRdb retains in-frame clones only, with some absent. Among about 56,000 clones listed, 85% to 95% were seen once. Sequenced input: PBMCs. The receptors shown here come from a human donor in good health. Some clones in this sample may be carry-over from other donors' samples.

V and J are TRBV6-1 and TRBJ2-7, with TRBD1 matching over 10 bases. V lost 4 bases to trimming and J lost 7 bases; unmatched junction nucleotides: 13. From germline, CDR1 is MNHNS and CDR2 SASEGT. The CDR3 is made up of 16 amino acids. CDR3 sequence reads: CASSASGTGVPAEQYF. The CDR3 nucleotides read TGTGCCAGCAGTGCGTCCGGGACAGGGGTTCCCGCGGAGCAGTACTTC.

This sequence joins TRBV30 and TRBJ2-1; D might be TRBD2 (6 bases). The V gene's germline CDR1 is GTSNPN and CDR2 SVGIG (reference sequence). Trimming removed 2 bases at V and 8 bases at J, with 13 bases between. This CDR3 has 13 amino acids. The CDR3 coding sequence is TGTGCCTGGAGTACAACGGGAGTCTATGAGCAGTTCTTC. The encoded protein is CAWSTTGVYEQFF.

The V gene is TRBV15, the J gene TRBJ2-7; 8 nucleotides line up with TRBD1. V lost 0 bases and J lost 7; bases outside the gene matches: 8. CDR3 size: 15 residues. Germline V gene sequence: CDR1 LNHNV, CDR2 YYDKDF (reference sequence). Here the CDR3 reads CATSRDRAGGHEQYF. CDR3 DNA: TGTGCCACCAGCAGAGATCGGGCAGGGGGCCATGAGCAGTACTTC.

This clone was counted once. The chain carries TRBV2 and TRBJ2-1; 8 nucleotides agree with TRBD2. Trimming removed 1 base from V and 6 bases from J; junction bases left unmatched: 2. The CDR3 covers 14 residues. Germline-derived CDR1 and CDR2 are SNHLY and FYNNEI. CDR3 protein: CASSEDGRGNEQFF. The CDR3 nucleotides are TGTGCCAGCAGTGAAGACGGGAGGGGCAATGAGCAGTTCTTC. Full variable domain (remainder filled in from reference TRBV2 and TRBJ2-1): EPEVTQTPSHQVTQMGQEVILRCVPISNHLYFYWYRQILGQKVEFLVSFYNNEISEKSEIFDDQFSVERPDGSNFTLKIRSTKLEDSAMYFCASSEDGRGNEQFFGPGTRLTVL.

In its sample, this clone ranks as medium-sized. The chain couples TRBV6-1 to TRBJ2-1; TRBD2 agrees at 8 bases. The V and J ends lost 3 bases and 10 bases, in that order; junction bases with no gene match: 11. CDR3 length: 15 residues. CDR1 is MNHNS, CDR2 SASEGT, per germline. CDR3 protein: CASSEGLAGGGEQFF. CDR3 sequence (DNA): TGTGCCAGCAGTGAGGGGCTAGCGGGTGGCGGGGAGCAGTTCTTC.

This rearrangement joins TRBV7-6 to TRBJ2-1; a weak D match, TRBD2 (5 bases). Germline V gene sequence: CDR1 SGHVS, CDR2 FNYEAQ. The V and J ends lost 1 base and 16 bases respectively, with 17 bases between them. This CDR3 has 13 residues. The CDR3 protein is CASSLVAGRPLFF. The CDR3 DNA reads as TGTGCCAGCAGCTTAGTTGCGGGCAGACCCCTTTTCTTC. Using reference TRBV7-6 and TRBJ2-1 for the parts outside the CDR3, the full variable domain is GAGVSQSPRYKVTKRGQDVALRCDPISGHVSLYWYRQALGQGPEFLTYFNYEAQQDKSGLPNDRFSAERPEGSISTLTIQRTEQRDSAMYRCASSLVAGRPLFFGPGTRLTVL.

This rearrangement joins TRBV6-1 to TRBJ1-3; TRBD1 agrees at 7 bases. The CDR3 spans 15 residues. The V and J ends lost 6 bases and 4 bases, in that order; junction bases with no gene match: 9. Looked up from germline, CDR1 is MNHNS and CDR2 is SASEGT. CDR3 sequence reads: CASRAVTGEGNTIYF. In DNA form, the CDR3 reads TGTGCCAGCAGAGCCGTTACAGGGGAAGGAAACACCATATATTTT.

This clone was counted a few times. The rearrangement links TRBV30 to TRBJ1-2, with 8 nucleotides matching TRBD1. Losses at the gene ends were 0 bases for V and 5 bases for J; bases not matched to a gene: 5. CDR3 length: 14 amino acids. Germline V gene lookup returns CDR1 GTSNPN and CDR2 SVGIG (reference sequence). CDR3 nucleotides: TGTGCCTGGAGTGTACCCAGGGGGCTGTATGGCTACACCTTC. This encodes CAWSVPRGLYGYTF.

This clone appeared a single time. V and J are TRBV7-9 and TRBJ1-4; D remains unclear. The CDR3 runs to 17 residues. CDR1 is SEHNR and CDR2 is FQNEAQ in the germline V gene (reference sequence). V lost 5 bases and J lost 0, with 16 bases in between. The CDR3 sequence is CASSPRLAYATNEKLFF. As DNA, the CDR3 is TGTGCCAGCAGCCCACGTTTAGCCTATGCAACTAATGAAAAACTGTTTTTT.

V and J are TRBV6-5 and TRBJ1-1, with TRBD1 matching 8 bases. The J segment lost 4 bases and the V segment lost 3 bases, leaving 7 bases of the junction unmatched. The CDR3 has 15 amino acids. Germline V gene lookup returns CDR1 MNHEY and CDR2 SVGAGI. CDR3 DNA: TGTGCCAGCAGTTATCAGGACAGGGTTGGCACTGAAGCTTTCTTT. This codes for CASSYQDRVGTEAFF.

This clone showed up just once. The V call is TRBV5-6, the J call TRBJ2-3; 11 bases agree with TRBD1. The CDR3 is 15 amino acids. V lost 1 base to trimming and J lost 5 bases; unmatched junction nucleotides: 3. CDR1 and CDR2 (germline): SGHDT, YYEEEE. The CDR3 protein is CASSLWGQGGDTQYF. The DNA for the CDR3 is TGTGCCAGCAGCTTGTGGGGACAGGGGGGAGATACGCAGTATTTT.

V is TRBV5-1 and J is TRBJ1-2; D uncertain. The CDR3 consists of 13 residues. Germline V gene lookup returns CDR1 SGHRS and CDR2 YFSETQ. V lost 2 bases and J 4 bases, leaving 9 bases between the germline ends. The CDR3 spells CASSFGFSYGYTF. The CDR3 DNA follows: TGCGCCAGCAGCTTCGGGTTTTCCTATGGCTACACCTTC.

On this clone itself: Within the sample, other DNA sequences also encode this same CDR3. This chain joins TRBV6-6 and TRBJ1-1, with a weak D call TRBD1 (6 bases). The CDR3 is 13 residues long. Germline V lookup: CDR1 MNHNY, CDR2 SVGAGI (reference sequence). V lost 5 bases and J lost 1, with 8 bases in between. The CDR3 loop reads CASSRQENTEAFF. CDR3 in DNA: TGTGCCAGCAGTAGACAGGAGAACACTGAAGCTTTCTTT.

The gene calls are TRBV5-4 and TRBJ2-7, with a weak D call TRBD1 (5 bases). The CDR3 is 13 amino acids. Germline CDR1 and CDR2: SGHNT and YYREEE (reference sequence). V was trimmed by 1 base and J by 3 bases, leaving 8 bases between them. The CDR3 spells CASSLFTGYEQYF. The CDR3 DNA is TGTGCCAGCAGCTTGTTTACAGGCTACGAGCAGTACTTC.

The gene calls are TRBV7-3 and TRBJ2-1; possibly TRBD2 for D (5 bases). The CDR3 is 14 amino acids. Trimming pared 3 bases from V and 4 bases from J, leaving 10 bases between. CDR1 is SGHTA, CDR2 FQGTGA, per germline. For the CDR3, the DNA is TGTGCCAGCAGCTTCCTCGGAGGTTACAATGAGCAGTTCTTC. Its protein is CASSFLGGYNEQFF. Full variable domain (missing parts from reference TRBV7-3 and TRBJ2-1): GAGVSQTPSNKVTEKGKYVELRCDPISGHTALYWYRQSLGQGPEFLIYFQGTGAADDSGLPNDRFFAVRPEGSVSTLKIQRTERGDSAVYLCASSFLGGYNEQFFGPGTRLTVL.

The V gene is TRBV7-2, the J gene TRBJ2-1; weak D call: TRBD1 (5 bases). The CDR3 length is 13 residues. From germline, CDR1 is SGHTA and CDR2 FQGNSA. Trimming cost V 3 bases and J 4 bases, with 7 bases left between them. CDR3 in DNA: TGTGCCAGCAGCTTCCGACAGTACAATGAGCAGTTCTTC. Its translation: CASSFRQYNEQFF.

This clone was seen just once. The V and J genes are TRBV6-1 and TRBJ2-1, with 8 positions matching TRBD1. Germline values: CDR1 MNHNS, CDR2 SASEGT. The length of the CDR3 is 15 residues. Germline trimming cut 2 bases from V and 1 base from J; bases unmatched to any gene: 1. CDR3 loop: CASSEWTGSYNEQFF. The CDR3 DNA reads as TGTGCCAGCAGTGAATGGACAGGGTCCTACAATGAGCAGTTCTTC.

The chain combines TRBV4-1 with TRBJ2-1; the match to TRBD2 covers 11 bases. In germline, CDR1 is MGHRA, CDR2 YSYEKL. This CDR3 is built from 15 residues. J was trimmed by 8 bases and V by 1 base; bases with no gene match: 4. The CDR3 DNA is TGCGCCAGCAGCCAAGGCACTAGCGGGAGCTATGAGCAGTTCTTC. It codes for CASSQGTSGSYEQFF.

The rearrangement joins TRBV27 to TRBJ2-7; TRBD1 matches 9 bases. Trimming removed 4 bases from V and 6 bases from J; junction bases left unmatched: 10. CDR1 is MNHEY, CDR2 SMNVEV, per germline (reference sequence). CDR3 size: 15 residues. The DNA of the CDR3 is TGTGCCAGCAGTTCCTGGACAGGGGTCTTTGGCGAGCAGTACTTC. Protein product: CASSSWTGVFGEQYF.

The chain combines TRBV18 with TRBJ1-2; D uncertain. This CDR3 has 15 amino acids. The V end lost 6 bases, the J end lost 5 bases, and 19 bases lay between the germline ends. Germline CDR1 is KGHSH and CDR2 is LQKENI. The CDR3 spells CASSLGRREEYGYTF. The DNA for the CDR3 is TGTGCCAGCTCCCTCGGACGGAGGGAGGAGTATGGCTACACCTTC.

The CDR3 reads CASSLVAPPEETQYF. The CDR3, as DNA: TGTGCCAGCAGCTTAGTCGCACCCCCGGAGGAGACCCAGTACTTC. The rearrangement uses TRBV7-6 and TRBJ2-5; no clear D gene. Germline CDR1 is SGHVS and CDR2 is FNYEAQ. The V and J ends lost 1 base and 5 bases respectively, with 14 bases between them. The CDR3 covers 15 residues.